Listed here are 15 T cell receptor beta chains from one sample, sequenced in a study of a mutant IDH1 vaccine in newly diagnosed glioma. Time point described: week 5, during vaccination. With topical imiquimod, each dose of the vaccine consisted of 300 ug of mutant IDH1 20-mer peptide. The protocol was immunoSEQ multiplex PCR, while the TCRdb copy is restricted to in-frame clones and leaves out a portion. The table records tens of thousands of clones, roughly 91% of them present only once. Antigens for these TCRs are unknown. Specimen: PBMCs, collected from a glioma patient whose treatment included an IDH1 peptide vaccine. Receptors were obtained from a woman aged 50 to 60 with glioma.

The V and J genes are TRBV6-5 and TRBJ2-2; the D gene is possibly TRBD1 (6 bases). Per germline, CDR1 MNHEY and CDR2 SVGAGI. The CDR3 sequence is 14 residues long. Between the trimmed V and J ends, which lost 6 bases and 1 base, there was a span of 9 bases. The CDR3 sequence is CASRSDRNTGELFF. For the CDR3, the DNA is TGTGCCAGCAGATCGGACAGGAACACCGGGGAGCTGTTTTTT.

The rearrangement joins TRBV27 to TRBJ1-1; D not resolved. Between the trimmed V and J ends, which lost 3 bases and 1 base, there was a span of 9 bases. CDR3 size: 14 residues. Per germline, CDR1 MNHEY and CDR2 SMNVEV (reference sequence). DNA for the CDR3: TGTGCCAGCAGTTTTGCGGACGCGAACACTGAAGCTTTCTTT. This gives the protein CASSFADANTEAFF.

This clone was detected only a few times. V gene TRBV5-6 combines with J gene TRBJ2-1; 7 nucleotides line up with TRBD2. V gave up 0 bases and J gave up 3 bases; unmatched junction bases: 6. The CDR3 length is 16 residues. CDR1 is SGHDT and CDR2 is YYEEEE in the germline V gene. The CDR3 loop is CASSLERGGDYNEQFF. DNA of the CDR3: TGTGCCAGCAGCTTGGAGCGGGGAGGGGACTACAATGAGCAGTTCTTC.

The CDR3 here is CASSILRDRPSPLHF. The CDR3 DNA follows: TGTGCCAGTAGTATACTCCGGGACAGGCCTTCACCCCTCCACTTT. J is TRBJ1-6 and V is TRBV19, with 8 bases that match TRBD1. V dropped 2 bases and J dropped 9; count of bases not matched to a gene: 6. Per germline, CDR1 LNHDA and CDR2 SQIVND (reference sequence). CDR3 length: 15 residues.

The chain carries TRBV5-1 and TRBJ2-2; the D is unclear. Trimming pared 0 bases from V and 9 bases from J, leaving 9 bases between. The CDR3 is made up of 13 amino acids. The germline CDR1 and CDR2 sequences are SGHRS and YFSETQ. The CDR3 loop is CASSLDEERELFF. Here the CDR3 DNA reads TGCGCCAGCAGCTTGGACGAGGAACGGGAGCTGTTTTTT.

The V and J genes are TRBV19 and TRBJ2-7; no reliable D call. The CDR3 is 16 amino acids. Germline CDR1 and CDR2: LNHDA and SQIVND (reference sequence). The germline V and J ends were trimmed by 5 bases and 2 bases, with 19 bases remaining between them. This CDR3 reads CASSQRQTLPTYEQYF. Written as DNA, the CDR3 is TGTGCCAGTAGTCAGAGGCAGACCCTGCCCACCTACGAGCAGTACTTC.

V gene TRBV28 combines with J gene TRBJ1-1, with 11 nucleotides matching TRBD1. The V gene's germline CDR1 is MDHEN and CDR2 SYDVKM. V was pared by 4 bases and J by 4 bases, with 5 bases of the junction left unmatched. This CDR3 comprises 15 residues. The CDR3 loop is CASSSPGQGATEAFF. DNA for the CDR3: TGTGCCAGCAGTTCCCCCGGACAGGGGGCCACTGAAGCTTTCTTT.

The count of this clone is one. The rearrangement links TRBV13 to TRBJ1-1; D is possibly TRBD1 (5 bases). The CDR3 is 14 residues long. Germline values: CDR1 PRHDT, CDR2 FYEKMQ (reference sequence). V dropped 4 bases and J dropped 1 base, with 10 bases sitting between them. The CDR3 loop reads CASSSQGQNTEAFF. The CDR3 DNA follows: TGTGCCAGCAGCTCCCAGGGTCAGAACACTGAAGCTTTCTTT.

This chain links TRBV5-1 with TRBJ2-5; weak D call: TRBD2 (6 bases). The end of the DNA is better explained by TRBJ2-7, so the J call may be wrong. Germline V gene sequence: CDR1 SGHRS, CDR2 YFSETQ. This CDR3 spans 14 amino acids. The CDR3 nucleotides are TGCGCCAGCAGCCCGCGGGACGGCTCCTACGAGCAGTACTTC. Protein product: CASSPRDGSYEQYF.

The gene calls are TRBV11-2 and TRBJ2-1, with D unclear. Trimming removed 2 bases at V and 8 bases at J, with 7 bases between. CDR3 length: 12 amino acids. The germline V gene has CDR1 SGHAT and CDR2 FQNNGV. The DNA of the CDR3 is TGTGCCAGCAGCTTACTTCGGGATGAGCAGTTCTTC. It translates to CASSLLRDEQFF.

V usage is TRBV4-1 and J usage is TRBJ2-1; TRBD1 is a possible D gene (6 bases). V was shortened by 1 base and J by 2 bases, with 12 bases between the two germline ends. The length of the CDR3 is 16 residues. The germline V gene has CDR1 MGHRA and CDR2 YSYEKL. DNA of the CDR3: TGCGCCAGCAGCCAAGTGGACAGACTTGCCTACAATGAGCAGTTCTTC. Its protein is CASSQVDRLAYNEQFF.

The gene calls are TRBV4-1 and TRBJ2-3; TRBD2 matches at 8 bases. CDR1 MGHRA and CDR2 YSYEKL come from the germline V gene. CDR3 length: 16 amino acids. The trim removed 1 base at V and 4 bases at J, leaving 7 bases unmatched. CDR3 nucleotides: TGCGCCAGCAGCCAAGTTGGGCGGGAGGTTGCAGATACGCAGTATTTT. This encodes CASSQVGREVADTQYF.

J is TRBJ2-5 and V is TRBV4-1; TRBD2 matches 12 bases. CDR1 and CDR2 (germline): MGHRA, YSYEKL. This CDR3 comprises 16 residues. Trimming took 1 base from V and 9 from J; bases not matched to a gene: 9. The CDR3 protein is CASSQGTSGARGAQYF. The CDR3 DNA reads as TGCGCCAGCAGCCAAGGGACTAGCGGGGCCCGGGGTGCCCAGTACTTC.

J is TRBJ2-1 and V is TRBV5-8, with 9 bases matching TRBD2. The CDR3 contains 17 residues. CDR1 is SGHTS, CDR2 YDEGEE, per germline. V shed 1 base, J shed 3 bases, and the junction held 8 bases outside the gene matches. The CDR3 DNA is TGTGCCAGCAGCTTGTTAGGACTAGCGAGACACTACAATGAGCAGTTCTTC. Protein sequence: CASSLLGLARHYNEQFF.

The chain links TRBV30 to TRBJ2-3; 7 bases align to TRBD1. The CDR3 is 14 amino acids. V lost 8 bases to trimming and J lost 0 bases; unmatched junction nucleotides: 8. The germline gives CDR1 GTSNPN, CDR2 SVGIG (reference sequence). The CDR3 sequence: CAISGTASTDTQYF. As DNA, the CDR3 is TGTGCCATATCCGGGACAGCTAGCACAGATACGCAGTATTTT.